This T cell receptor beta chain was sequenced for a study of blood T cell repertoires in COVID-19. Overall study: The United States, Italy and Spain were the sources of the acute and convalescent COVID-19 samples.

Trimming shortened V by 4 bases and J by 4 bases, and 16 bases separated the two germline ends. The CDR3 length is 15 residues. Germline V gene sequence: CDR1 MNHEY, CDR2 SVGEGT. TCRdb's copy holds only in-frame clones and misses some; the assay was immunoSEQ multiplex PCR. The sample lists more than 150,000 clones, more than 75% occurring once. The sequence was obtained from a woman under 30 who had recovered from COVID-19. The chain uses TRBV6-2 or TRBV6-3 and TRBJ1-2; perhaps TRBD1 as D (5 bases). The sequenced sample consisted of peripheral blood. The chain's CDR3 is CASSSPGRGGYGYTF. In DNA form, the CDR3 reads TGTGCCAGCAGTTCCCCGGGGAGGGGAGGCTATGGCTACACCTTC.